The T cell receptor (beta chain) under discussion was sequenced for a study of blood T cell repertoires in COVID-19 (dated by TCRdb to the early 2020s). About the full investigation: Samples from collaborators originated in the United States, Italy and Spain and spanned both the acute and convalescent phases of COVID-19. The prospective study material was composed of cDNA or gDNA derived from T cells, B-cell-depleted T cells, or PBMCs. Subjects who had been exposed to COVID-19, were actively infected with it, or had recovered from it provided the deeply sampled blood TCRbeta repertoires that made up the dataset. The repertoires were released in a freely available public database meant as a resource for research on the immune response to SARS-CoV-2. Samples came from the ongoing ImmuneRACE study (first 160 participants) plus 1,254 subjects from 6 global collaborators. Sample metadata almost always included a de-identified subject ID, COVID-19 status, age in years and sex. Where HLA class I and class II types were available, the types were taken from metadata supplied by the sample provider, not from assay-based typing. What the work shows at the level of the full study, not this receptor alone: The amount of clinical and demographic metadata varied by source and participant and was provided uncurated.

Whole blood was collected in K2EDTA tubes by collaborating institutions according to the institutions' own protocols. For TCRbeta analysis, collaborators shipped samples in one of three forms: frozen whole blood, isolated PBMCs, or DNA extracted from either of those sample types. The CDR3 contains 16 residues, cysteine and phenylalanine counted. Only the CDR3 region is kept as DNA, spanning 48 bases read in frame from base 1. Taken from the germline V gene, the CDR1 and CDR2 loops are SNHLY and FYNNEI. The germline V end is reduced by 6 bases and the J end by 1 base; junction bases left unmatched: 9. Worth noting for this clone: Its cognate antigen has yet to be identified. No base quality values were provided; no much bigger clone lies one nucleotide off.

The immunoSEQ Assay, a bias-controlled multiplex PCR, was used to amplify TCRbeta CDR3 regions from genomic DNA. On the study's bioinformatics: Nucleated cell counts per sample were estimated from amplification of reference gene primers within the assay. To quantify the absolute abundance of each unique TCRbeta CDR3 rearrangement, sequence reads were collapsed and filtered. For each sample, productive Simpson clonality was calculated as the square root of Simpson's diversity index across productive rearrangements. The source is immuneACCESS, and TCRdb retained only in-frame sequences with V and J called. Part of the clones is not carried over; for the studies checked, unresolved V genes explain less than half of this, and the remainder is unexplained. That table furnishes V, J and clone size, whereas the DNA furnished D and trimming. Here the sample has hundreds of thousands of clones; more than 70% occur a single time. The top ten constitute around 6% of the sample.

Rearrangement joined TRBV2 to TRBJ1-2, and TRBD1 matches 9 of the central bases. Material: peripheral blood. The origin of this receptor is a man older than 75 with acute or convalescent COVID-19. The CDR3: CASSPSGQGINYGYTF. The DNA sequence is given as TGTGCCAGCAGCCCCTCAGGACAGGGGATTAACTATGGCTACACCTTC.